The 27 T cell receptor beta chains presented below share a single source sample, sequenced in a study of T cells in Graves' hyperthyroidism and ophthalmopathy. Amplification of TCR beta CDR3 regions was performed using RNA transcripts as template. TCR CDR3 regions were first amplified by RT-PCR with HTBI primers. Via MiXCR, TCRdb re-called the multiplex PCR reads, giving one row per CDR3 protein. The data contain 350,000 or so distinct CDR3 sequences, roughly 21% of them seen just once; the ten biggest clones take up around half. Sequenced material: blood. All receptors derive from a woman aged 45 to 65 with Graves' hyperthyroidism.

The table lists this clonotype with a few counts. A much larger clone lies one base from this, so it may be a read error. CDR3 sequence (DNA): TGTGCCAGCAGCTTAGCGGCGGGAGCGACCTACGAGCAGTTCTTC. Residues: CASSLAAGATYEQFF. The chain uses TRBV11-2 and TRBJ2-7, with 7 bases that match TRBD2. Judging by the DNA end, TRBJ2-1 fits better; the J call may be wrong. Germline V lookup: CDR1 SGHAT, CDR2 FQNNGV. CDR3 size: 15 residues.

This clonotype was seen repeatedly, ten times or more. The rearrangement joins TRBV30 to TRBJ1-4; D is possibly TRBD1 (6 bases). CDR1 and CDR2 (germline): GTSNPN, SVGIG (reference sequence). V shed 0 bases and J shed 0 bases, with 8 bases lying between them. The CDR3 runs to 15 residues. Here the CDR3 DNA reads TGTGCCTGGAGTGTCGGACAGCCAACTAATGAAAAACTGTTTTTT. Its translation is CAWSVGQPTNEKLFF.

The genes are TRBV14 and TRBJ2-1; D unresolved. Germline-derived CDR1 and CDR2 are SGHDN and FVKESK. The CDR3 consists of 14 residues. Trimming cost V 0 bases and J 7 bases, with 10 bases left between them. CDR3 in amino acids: CASSQDLVGNEQFF. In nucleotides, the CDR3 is TGTGCCAGCAGCCAAGATTTGGTGGGTAATGAGCAGTTCTTC.

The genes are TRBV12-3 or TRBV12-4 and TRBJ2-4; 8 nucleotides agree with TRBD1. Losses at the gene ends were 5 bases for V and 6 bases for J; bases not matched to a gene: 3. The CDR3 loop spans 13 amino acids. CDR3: CASSPDRGNIQYF. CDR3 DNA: TGTGCCAGCAGTCCCGACAGGGGAAACATTCAGTACTTC.

Written as DNA, the CDR3 is TGTGCCAGCAGCTTGGGAAAGGTTACGTGGAGCACTGAAGCTTTCTTT. It is translated as CASSLGKVTWSTEAFF. V gene TRBV5-8 combines with J gene TRBJ1-1; no reliable D call. The germline V gene has CDR1 SGHTS and CDR2 YDEGEE. V shed 0 bases and J shed 4 bases, with 16 bases lying between them. The CDR3 sequence is 16 residues long.

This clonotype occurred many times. This CDR3 reads CASSLGASEAFF. CDR3 coding DNA: TGTGCCAGCAGCTTAGGGGCTTCTGAAGCTTTCTTT. V is TRBV7-9 and J is TRBJ1-1, with no clear D. CDR3 length: 12 residues. Trimming took off 1 base at V and 6 bases at J, with 6 bases between the two ends. Germline V gene sequence: CDR1 SEHNR, CDR2 FQNEAQ (reference sequence).

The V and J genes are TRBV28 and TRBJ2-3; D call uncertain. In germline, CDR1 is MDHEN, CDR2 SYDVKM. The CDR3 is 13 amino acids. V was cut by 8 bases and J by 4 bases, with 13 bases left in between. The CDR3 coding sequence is TGTGCCAGCGGAACTGGCGGTGCAGATACGCAGTATTTT. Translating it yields CASGTGGADTQYF.

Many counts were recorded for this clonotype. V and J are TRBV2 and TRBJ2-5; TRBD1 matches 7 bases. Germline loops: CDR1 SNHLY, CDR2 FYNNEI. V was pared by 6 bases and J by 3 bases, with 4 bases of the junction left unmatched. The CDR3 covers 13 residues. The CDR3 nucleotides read TGTGCCAGCAGCCGGGGACAGAAAGAGACCCAGTACTTC. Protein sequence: CASSRGQKETQYF.

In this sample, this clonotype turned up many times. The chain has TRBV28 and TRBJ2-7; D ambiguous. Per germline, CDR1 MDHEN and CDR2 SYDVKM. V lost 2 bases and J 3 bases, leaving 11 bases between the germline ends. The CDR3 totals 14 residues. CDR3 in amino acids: CASSLRGHYYEQYF. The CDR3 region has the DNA TGTGCCAGCAGTTTACGTGGGCACTACTACGAGCAGTACTTC. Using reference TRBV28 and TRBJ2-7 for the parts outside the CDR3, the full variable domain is DVKVTQSSRYLVKRTGEKVFLECVQDMDHENMFWYRQDPGLGLRLIYFSYDVKMKEKGDIPEGYSVSREKKERFSLILESASTNQTSMYLCASSLRGHYYEQYFGPGTRLTVT.

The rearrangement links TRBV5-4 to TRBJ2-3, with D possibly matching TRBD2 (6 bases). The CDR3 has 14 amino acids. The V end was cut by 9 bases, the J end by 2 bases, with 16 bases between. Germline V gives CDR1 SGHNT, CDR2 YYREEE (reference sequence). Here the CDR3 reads CATGLGRLTDTQYF. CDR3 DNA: TGTGCCACCGGGCTCGGGAGACTCACAGATACGCAGTATTTT.

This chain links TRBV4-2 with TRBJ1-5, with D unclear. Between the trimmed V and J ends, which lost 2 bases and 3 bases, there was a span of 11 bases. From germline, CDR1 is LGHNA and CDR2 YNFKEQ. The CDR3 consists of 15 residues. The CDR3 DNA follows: TGTGCCAGCAGCCAAAAAGGGAGGGACAATCAGCCCCAGCATTTT. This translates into CASSQKGRDNQPQHF.

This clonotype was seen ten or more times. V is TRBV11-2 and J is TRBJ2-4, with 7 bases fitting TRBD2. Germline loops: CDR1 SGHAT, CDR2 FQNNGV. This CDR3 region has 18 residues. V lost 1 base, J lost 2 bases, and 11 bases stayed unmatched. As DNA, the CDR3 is TGTGCCAGCAGCTTAGGACTTAGGGAGGGTTTGACCAAAAACATTCAGTACTTC. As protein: CASSLGLREGLTKNIQYF.

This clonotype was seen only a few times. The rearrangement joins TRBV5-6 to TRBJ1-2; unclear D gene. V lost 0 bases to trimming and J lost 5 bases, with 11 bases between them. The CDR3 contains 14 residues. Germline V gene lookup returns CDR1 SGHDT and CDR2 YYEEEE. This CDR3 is CASSLGRVRYGYTF. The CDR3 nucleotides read TGTGCCAGCAGCTTGGGTAGGGTACGATATGGCTACACCTTC.

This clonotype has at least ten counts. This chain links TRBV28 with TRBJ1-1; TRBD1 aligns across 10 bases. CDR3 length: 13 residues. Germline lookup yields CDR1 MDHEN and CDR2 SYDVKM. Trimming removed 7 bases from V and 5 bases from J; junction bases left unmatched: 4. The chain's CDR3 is CASNGQGVTEAFF. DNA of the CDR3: TGTGCCAGCAACGGACAGGGGGTAACTGAAGCTTTCTTT.

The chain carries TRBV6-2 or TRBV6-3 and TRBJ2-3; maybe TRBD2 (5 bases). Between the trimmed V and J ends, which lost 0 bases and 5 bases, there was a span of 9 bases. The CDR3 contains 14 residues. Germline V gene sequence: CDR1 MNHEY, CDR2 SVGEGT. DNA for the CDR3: TGTGCCAGCAGTTACTCGGGAGAGATAGATACGCAGTATTTT. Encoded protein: CASSYSGEIDTQYF.

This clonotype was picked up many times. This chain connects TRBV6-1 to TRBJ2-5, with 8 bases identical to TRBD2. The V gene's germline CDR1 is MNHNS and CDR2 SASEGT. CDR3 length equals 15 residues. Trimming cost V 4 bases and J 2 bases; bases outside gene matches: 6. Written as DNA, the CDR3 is TGTGCCAGCAGTGGGCAGCGGGGGATACAAGAGACCCAGTACTTC. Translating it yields CASSGQRGIQETQYF.

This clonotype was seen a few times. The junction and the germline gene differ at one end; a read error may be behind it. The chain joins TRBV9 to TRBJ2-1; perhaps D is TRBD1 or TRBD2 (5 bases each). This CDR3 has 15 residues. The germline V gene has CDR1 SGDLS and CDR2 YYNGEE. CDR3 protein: CAGSVGAGTKNEQFF. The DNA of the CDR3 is TGTGCCGGCAGCGTAGGGGCAGGGACCAAGAATGAGCAGTTCTTC.

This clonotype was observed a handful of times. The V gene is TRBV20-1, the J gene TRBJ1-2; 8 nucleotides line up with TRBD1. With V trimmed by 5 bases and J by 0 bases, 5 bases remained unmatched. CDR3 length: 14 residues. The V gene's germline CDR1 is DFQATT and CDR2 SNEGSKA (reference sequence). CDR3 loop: CSAPRTGTNYGYTF. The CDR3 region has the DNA TGCAGTGCTCCCCGGACAGGGACTAACTATGGCTACACCTTC.

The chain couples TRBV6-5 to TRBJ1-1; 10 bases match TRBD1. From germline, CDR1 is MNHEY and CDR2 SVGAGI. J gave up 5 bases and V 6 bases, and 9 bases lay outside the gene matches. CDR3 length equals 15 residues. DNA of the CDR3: TGTGCCAGCAGCGGATCCGGGACAGGGGTGACTGAAGCTTTCTTT. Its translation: CASSGSGTGVTEAFF.

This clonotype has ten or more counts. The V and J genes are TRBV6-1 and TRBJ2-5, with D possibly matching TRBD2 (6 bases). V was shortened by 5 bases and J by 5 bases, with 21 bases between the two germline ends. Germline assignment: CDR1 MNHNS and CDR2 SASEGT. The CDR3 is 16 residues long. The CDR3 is CASSTPGTPKEETQYF. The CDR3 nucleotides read TGTGCCAGCAGTACCCCCGGGACTCCTAAGGAGGAGACCCAGTACTTC.

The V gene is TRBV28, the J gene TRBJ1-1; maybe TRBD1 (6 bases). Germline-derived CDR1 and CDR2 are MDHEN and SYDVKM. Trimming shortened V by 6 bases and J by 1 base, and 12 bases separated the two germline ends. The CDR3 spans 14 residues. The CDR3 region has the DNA TGTGCCAGCAGCTCCGGGACACAGAACACTGAAGCTTTCTTT. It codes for CASSSGTQNTEAFF.

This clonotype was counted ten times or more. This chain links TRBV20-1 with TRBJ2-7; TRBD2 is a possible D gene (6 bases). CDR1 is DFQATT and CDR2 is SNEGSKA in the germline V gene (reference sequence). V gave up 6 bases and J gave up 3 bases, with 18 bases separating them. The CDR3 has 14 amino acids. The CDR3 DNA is TGCAGTGCGACCCCCCTAGCGTTCATCTACGAGCAGTACTTC. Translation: CSATPLAFIYEQYF.

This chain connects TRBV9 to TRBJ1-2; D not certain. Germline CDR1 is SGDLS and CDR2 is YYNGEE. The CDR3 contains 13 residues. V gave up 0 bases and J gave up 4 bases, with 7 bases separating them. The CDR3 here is CASSVVTGYGYTF. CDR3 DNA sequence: TGTGCCAGCAGCGTAGTTACGGGCTATGGCTACACCTTC.

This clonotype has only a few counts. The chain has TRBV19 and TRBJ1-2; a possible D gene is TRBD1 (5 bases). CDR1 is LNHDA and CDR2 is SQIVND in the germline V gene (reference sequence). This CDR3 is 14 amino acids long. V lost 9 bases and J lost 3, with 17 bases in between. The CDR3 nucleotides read TGTGCCAGCCTAAGGAGCGGGGCAGACTATGGCTACACCTTC. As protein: CASLRSGADYGYTF. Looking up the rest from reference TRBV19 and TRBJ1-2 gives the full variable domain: DGGITQSPKYLFRKEGQNVTLSCEQNLNHDAMYWYRQDPGQGLRLIYYSQIVNDFQKGDIAEGYSVSREKKESFPLTVTSAQKNPTAFYLCASLRSGADYGYTFGSGTRLTVV.

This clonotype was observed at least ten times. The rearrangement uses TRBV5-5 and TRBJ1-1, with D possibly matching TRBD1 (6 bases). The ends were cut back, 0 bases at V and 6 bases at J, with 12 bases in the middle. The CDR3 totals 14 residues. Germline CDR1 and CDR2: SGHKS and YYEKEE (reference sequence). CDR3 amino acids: CASSLVLGGSEAFF. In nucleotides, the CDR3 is TGTGCCAGCAGCTTGGTTTTGGGGGGCTCTGAAGCTTTCTTT.

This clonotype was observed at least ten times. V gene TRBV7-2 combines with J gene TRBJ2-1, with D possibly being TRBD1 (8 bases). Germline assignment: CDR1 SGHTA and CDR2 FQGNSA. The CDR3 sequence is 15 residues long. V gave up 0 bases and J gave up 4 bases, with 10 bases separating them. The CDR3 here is CASSLAQGGYNEQFF. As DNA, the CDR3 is TGTGCCAGCAGCTTAGCACAGGGGGGGTACAATGAGCAGTTCTTC.

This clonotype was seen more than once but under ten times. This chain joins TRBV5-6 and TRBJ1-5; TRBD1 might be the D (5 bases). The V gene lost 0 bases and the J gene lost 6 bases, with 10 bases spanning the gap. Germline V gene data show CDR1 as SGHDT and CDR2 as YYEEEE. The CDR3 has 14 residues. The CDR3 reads CASSLGRVGQPQHF. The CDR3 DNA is TGTGCCAGCAGCTTGGGCAGGGTGGGTCAGCCCCAGCATTTT.